The present entry profiles one T cell receptor beta chain with its context. Its target is unknown. The source of the sample is a study of T cell repertoires in cytomegalovirus infection. MiXCR, run by TCRdb on the reads, gives a single entry per CDR3 protein. The repertoire holds around 900,000 distinct CDR3 sequences, with around 32% as singletons. The CDR3 extends over 15 amino acids. Looked up from germline, CDR1 is SGHTA and CDR2 is FQGNSA. J lost 4 bases, V lost 7 bases, and 9 bases had no gene match. This sequence joins TRBV7-2 and TRBJ2-1, with 8 nucleotides matching TRBD2. The sequence derives from a human donor in good health (CMV status not recorded). Some clones in this sample may be carry-over from other donors' samples. This material consisted of cultured CD8+ T cells from PBMCs, taken from culture after CMV antigen stimulation. The CDR3 nucleotides are TGTGCCAGCAACACTATAAGCGGGGGTTACAATGAGCAGTTCTTC. It codes for CASNTISGGYNEQFF.